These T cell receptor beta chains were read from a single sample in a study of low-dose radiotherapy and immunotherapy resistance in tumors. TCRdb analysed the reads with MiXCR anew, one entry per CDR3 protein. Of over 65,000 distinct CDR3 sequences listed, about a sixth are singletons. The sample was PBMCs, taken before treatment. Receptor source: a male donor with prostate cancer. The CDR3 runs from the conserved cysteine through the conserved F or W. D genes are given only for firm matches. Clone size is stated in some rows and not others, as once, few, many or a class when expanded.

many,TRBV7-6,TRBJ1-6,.,TGTGCCAGCAGCTTGGGGCCGGTCTATAATTCACCCCTCCACTTT,CASSLGPVYNSPLHF
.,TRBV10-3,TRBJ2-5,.,TGTGCCATCGGGTCGGCGGAGACCCAGTACTTC,CAIGSAETQYF
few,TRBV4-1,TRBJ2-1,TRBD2,TGCGCCAGCAGCCAAGGGGGGGGCTCCTACAATGAGCAGTTCTTC,CASSQGGGSYNEQFF
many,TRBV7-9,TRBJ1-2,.,TGTGCCAGCAGCTCCGCGGAAAACTATGGCTACACCTTC,CASSSAENYGYTF
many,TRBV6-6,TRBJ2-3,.,TGTGCCAGCAGTTACGGCAGGGAAGATACGCAGTATTTT,CASSYGREDTQYF
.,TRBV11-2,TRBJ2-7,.,TGTGCCAGCAGCTTAGGACTAGTAACCGAGCAGTACTTC,CASSLGLVTEQYF
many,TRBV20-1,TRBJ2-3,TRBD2,TGCAGTGCTAGACAGGCTAGCGGGGGGGCTGGTACAGATACGCAGTATTTT,CSARQASGGAGTDTQYF
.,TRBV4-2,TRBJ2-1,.,TGTGCCAGCAGCCAAGAGCTATTCTCCTACAATCAGCAGTTCTTC,CASSQELFSYNQQFF
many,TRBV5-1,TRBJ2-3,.,TGCGCCAGCAGCTTGGAGGCGGTAGCGAGCACAGATACGCAGTATTTT,CASSLEAVASTDTQYF
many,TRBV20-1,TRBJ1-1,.,TGCAGTGCTAGAGCCGGACCACCGAGGGGGGATGCTTTCTTT,CSARAGPPRGDAFF
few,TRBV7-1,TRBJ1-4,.,TGTGCCAGCAGCGCAGACCTTTCGGAAAAACTGTTTTTT,CASSADLSEKLFF
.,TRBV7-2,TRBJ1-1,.,TGTGCCAGCAGCTTATACCCCCCCGGGGCGCGGAACACTGAAGCTTTCTTT,CASSLYPPGARNTEAFF
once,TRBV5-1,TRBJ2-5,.,TGCGCCAGCAGCCCGCACAGGGATCAATTTATGGAGACCCAGTACTTC,CASSPHRDQFMETQYF
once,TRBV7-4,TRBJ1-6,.,TGTGCCAGCAGCTTAGGGGCAGCCAATTCACCCCTCCACTTT,CASSLGAANSPLHF
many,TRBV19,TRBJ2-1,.,TGTGCCAGCCACCCGGACTCCTCCTACAATGAGCAGTTCTTC,CASHPDSSYNEQFF
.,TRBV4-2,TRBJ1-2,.,TGTGCCAGCAGCCAAGTTGGGGGGGGTTATGGCTACACCTTC,CASSQVGGGYGYTF
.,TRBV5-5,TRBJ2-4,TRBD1,TGTGCCAGCAGCCCGGGACAGACGGCTAGGGGAAACATTCAATACTTC,CASSPGQTARGNIQYF
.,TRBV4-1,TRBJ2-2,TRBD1,TGCGCCAGCAGCCAAGAGGACAGGGTCCAAGAGGAGCTGTTTTTT,CASSQEDRVQEELFF
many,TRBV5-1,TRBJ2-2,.,TGCGCCAGCACCCGGGACGGGAACACCGGGGAGCTGTTTTTT,CASTRDGNTGELFF
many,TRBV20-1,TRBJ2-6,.,TGCAGTGCTAGAGATCAGGGCCCTGGGGCCAACGTCCTGACTTTC,CSARDQGPGANVLTF
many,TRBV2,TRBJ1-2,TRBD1,TGTGCCAGCAGCGACAGGGCCACGGGCTATGGCTACACCTTC,CASSDRATGYGYTF
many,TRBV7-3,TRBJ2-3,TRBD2,TGTGCCAGCAGCCGACTGGCGGGGGGGGCAGATACGCAGTATTTT,CASSRLAGGADTQYF
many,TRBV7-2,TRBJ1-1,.,TGTGCCAGCAGCTTATGGGTAGGGGGTTACACTGAAGCTTTCTTT,CASSLWVGGYTEAFF
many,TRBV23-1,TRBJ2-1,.,TGCGCCAGCAGATCCTACAATGAGCAGTTCTTC,CASRSYNEQFF
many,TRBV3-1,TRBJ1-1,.,TGTGCCAGCAGCCACGAGGGGCCATGGGCTTTCTTT,CASSHEGPWAFF
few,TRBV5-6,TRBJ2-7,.,TGTGCCAGCAGCTTGGATCGGTTCTCCTACGAGCAGTACTTC,CASSLDRFSYEQYF
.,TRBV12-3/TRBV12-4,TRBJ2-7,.,TGTGCCAGCAGTCCCTCGACAGGAGGCTACGAGCAGTACTTC,CASSPSTGGYEQYF
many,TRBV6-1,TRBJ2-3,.,TGTGCCAGCGTCCGTCGGGCGGTTGGCACAGATACGCAGTATTTT,CASVRRAVGTDTQYF
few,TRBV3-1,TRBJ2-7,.,TGTGCCAGCAGCCCAGACGCGGGATACTCCTACGAGCAGTACTTC,CASSPDAGYSYEQYF
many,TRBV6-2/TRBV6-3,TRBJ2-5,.,TGTGCCAGCAGTGACTCGAGCGGGCCAGAGACCCAGTACTTC,CASSDSSGPETQYF
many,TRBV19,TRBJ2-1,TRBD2,TGTGCCAGTAATTCGCCGGGACTAGCGAATAACAATGAGCAGTTCTTC,CASNSPGLANNNEQFF
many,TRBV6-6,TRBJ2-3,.,TGTGCCAGCAGTTACCCCGGGACTCTCTCAGATACGCAGTATTTT,CASSYPGTLSDTQYF
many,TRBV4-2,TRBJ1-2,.,TGTGCCAGCAGCCAAGATTCCGCGACCTCCCTCGGCTACACCTTC,CASSQDSATSLGYTF
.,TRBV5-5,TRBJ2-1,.,TGTGCCAGCAGCTTGGGGCTCGACATCTCCTACAATGAGCAGTTCTTC,CASSLGLDISYNEQFF
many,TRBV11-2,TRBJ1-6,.,TGTGCCAGCAGCCCGGACAGTGGGTCACCCCTCCACTTT,CASSPDSGSPLHF
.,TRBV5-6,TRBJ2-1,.,TGTGCCAGCCTCCGCGTTTTACAATCCCGAGTGGGTGAGCAGTTCTTC,CASLRVLQSRVGEQFF
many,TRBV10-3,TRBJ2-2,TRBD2,TGTGCCATCACCGGACTAGCGGGGTCCGGGGAGCTGTTTTTT,CAITGLAGSGELFF
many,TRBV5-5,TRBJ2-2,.,TGTGCCAGCAGCGCGAGGGGCGGGGGCGACACCGGGGAGCTGTTTTTT,CASSARGGGDTGELFF
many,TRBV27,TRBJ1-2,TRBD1,TGTGCCAGCAGTACGGGACAGGGGAACTATGGCTACACCTTC,CASSTGQGNYGYTF
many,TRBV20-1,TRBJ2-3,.,TGCAGTGCTGTACACCCACTGGGCAGAACAGATACGCAGTATTTT,CSAVHPLGRTDTQYF
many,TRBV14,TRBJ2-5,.,TGTGCCAGCAGCTTAAGAGGACCGGAGACCCAGTACTTC,CASSLRGPETQYF
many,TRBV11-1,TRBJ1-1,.,TGTGCCAGCAGCTGGGGGCGCGGGAACACTGAAGCTTTCTTT,CASSWGRGNTEAFF
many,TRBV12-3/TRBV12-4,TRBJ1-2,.,TGTGCCAGCAGTTTACGGGCTGCGGGCGGACGCTATGGCTACACCTTC,CASSLRAAGGRYGYTF
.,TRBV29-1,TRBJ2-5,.,TGCAGCGTTGAAATAGGAAAAAGAGGGACCCAGTACTTC,CSVEIGKRGTQYF
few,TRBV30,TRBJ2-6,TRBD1,TGTGCCTGGAAAGGAGCTCGGGACAGCGTCTCTGGGGCCAACGTCCTGACTTTC,CAWKGARDSVSGANVLTF
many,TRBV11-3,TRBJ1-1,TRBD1,TGTGCCAGCAGCTTTGGGGGGGAGGGGGCGAAAGGGGGATCCACTGAAGCTTTCTTT,CASSFGGEGAKGGSTEAFF
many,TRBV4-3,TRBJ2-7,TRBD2,TGCGCCAGCAGTCACTTTGGGACTAGATCACGAGAGCAGTACTTC,CASSHFGTRSREQYF
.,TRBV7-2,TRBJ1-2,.,TGTGCCAGCAGCTTAGCGCGGAGCTTAGATGGCTACACCTTC,CASSLARSLDGYTF
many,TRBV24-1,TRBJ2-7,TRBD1,TGTGCCACCAGTGATAAGACAGGGGACCCCTACGAGCAGTACTTC,CATSDKTGDPYEQYF
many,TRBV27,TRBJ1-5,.,TGTGCCTCCAGTTGGGTAGGCAATCAGCCCCAGCATTTT,CASSWVGNQPQHF
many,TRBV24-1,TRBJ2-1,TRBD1,TGTGCCACCAGTGATTCGGGACAGGGTTACAATGAGCAGTTCTTC,CATSDSGQGYNEQFF
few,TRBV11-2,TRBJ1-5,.,TGTGCCAGCAGCCTCGGACGGTCCAATCAGCCCCAGCATTTT,CASSLGRSNQPQHF
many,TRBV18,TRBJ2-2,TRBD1,TGTGCCAGCTCACCTCCGGGACAGACGTTCGCGAACACCGGGGAGCTGTTTTTT,CASSPPGQTFANTGELFF
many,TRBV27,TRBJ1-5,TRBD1,TGTGCCAGCCGCAAACAGGGGGCGACTCAGCCCCAGCATTTT,CASRKQGATQPQHF
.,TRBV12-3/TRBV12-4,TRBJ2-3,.,.,CASSLGGVTEAFFGQAADTQYF